The rows below give T cell receptor beta chains drawn from one sample of a study of shared clonotypes between healthy human individuals. The table came from immunoSEQ multiplex PCR; TCRdb's copy has only in-frame clones and leaves some out. The sample shows millions of clones, about 94% of them seen only once. The specimen sequenced was naive CD8+ T cells sorted from blood. These receptors were collected from a man aged 18-30 years in good health. Each CDR3 is given with its conserved first and last residue. The D gene is left open where the match is weak. Clone size is not always given. Where it is, it says once, few, many or a class for expanded clones.

J gene	D gene	clone size	V gene	CDR3 protein	CDR3 DNA
TRBJ1-3	.	.	TRBV28	CATRDVETTIYF	TGTGCCACCCGCGATGTGGAGACCACCATATATTTT
TRBJ1-1	.	.	TRBV7-9	CASSPQENTEAFF	TGTGCCAGCAGCCCCCAGGAGAACACTGAAGCTTTCTTT
TRBJ2-3	.	few	TRBV14	CASAMVDTQYF	TGTGCCAGCGCTATGGTAGATACGCAGTATTTT
TRBJ1-1	.	.	TRBV6-1	CASSEQRGSTEAFF	TGTGCCAGCAGTGAACAACGAGGGAGCACTGAAGCTTTCTTT
TRBJ1-1	TRBD1	.	TRBV25-1	CASSLGTGVEAFF	TGTGCCAGCAGTTTAGGGACAGGGGTTGAAGCTTTCTTT
TRBJ1-2	.	.	TRBV5-6	CASSLDGWGYTF	TGTGCCAGCAGCTTGGATGGATGGGGCTACACCTTC
TRBJ2-7	TRBD1	.	TRBV13	CASRVTTGGSYEQYF	TGTGCCAGCAGAGTAACGACAGGGGGCTCTTACGAGCAGTACTTC
TRBJ2-3	.	.	TRBV4-1	CASSQRNGADTQYF	TGCGCCAGCAGCCAAAGAAACGGGGCAGATACGCAGTATTTT
TRBJ2-1	.	.	TRBV10-3	CAISEGEDGRQFF	TGTGCCATCAGTGAGGGGGAGGACGGGAGGCAGTTCTTC
TRBJ2-7	TRBD1	.	TRBV19	CATSSDRDRLEQYF	TGTGCCACCTCCTCCGACAGGGACCGTTTAGAGCAGTACTTC
TRBJ1-4	TRBD1	.	TRBV18	CASSPETGGPNEKLFF	TGTGCCAGCTCACCAGAGACAGGGGGGCCTAATGAAAAACTGTTTTTT
TRBJ1-5	TRBD1	.	TRBV9	CASSVQGADDQPQHF	TGTGCCAGCAGCGTACAGGGGGCAGATGATCAGCCCCAGCATTTT
TRBJ2-5	.	.	TRBV6-5	CASSSRQVGTQYF	TGTGCCAGCAGTTCAAGGCAGGTCGGGACCCAGTACTTC
TRBJ1-5	.	.	TRBV7-6	CASSGDLGSNQPQHF	TGTGCCAGCAGCGGGGACTTAGGAAGCAATCAGCCCCAGCATTTT
TRBJ2-1	TRBD2	.	TRBV29-1	CSVVGLAGEGRSYNEQFF	TGCAGCGTTGTCGGATTAGCGGGAGAGGGCCGGTCCTACAATGAGCAGTTCTTC
TRBJ2-3	.	.	TRBV28	CASSLDTGVEADTQYF	TGTGCCAGCAGTTTAGATACGGGGGTGGAGGCAGATACGCAGTATTTT
TRBJ2-5	.	once	TRBV7-9	CASSPDKTETQYF	TGTGCCAGCAGCCCCGACAAGACGGAGACCCAGTACTTC
TRBJ2-1	.	.	TRBV9	CASSVSGTSYNEQFF	TGTGCCAGCAGCGTATCCGGTACCTCCTACAATGAGCAGTTCTTC
TRBJ2-7	TRBD1	.	TRBV27	CASSHVLGQGAYEQYF	TGTGCCAGCAGTCACGTCCTGGGACAGGGTGCCTACGAGCAGTACTTC
TRBJ2-7	.	.	TRBV28	CASSLPVTDNSYEQYF	TGTGCCAGCAGTTTACCGGTGACAGACAATTCCTACGAGCAGTACTTC
TRBJ1-1	TRBD1	.	TRBV27	CASSDRDRGTEAFF	TGTGCCAGCAGTGACAGGGATCGAGGCACTGAAGCTTTCTTT
TRBJ2-6	.	.	TRBV4-3	CASSQVLGLRSGANVLTF	TGCGCCAGCAGCCAAGTATTAGGGTTAAGGTCTGGGGCCAACGTCCTGACTTTC
TRBJ2-7	TRBD2	.	TRBV7-2	CASSLVAGGSYEQYF	TGTGCCAGCAGCTTAGTGGCGGGAGGTTCCTACGAGCAGTACTTC
TRBJ1-3	.	.	TRBV2	CASSESSEDTIYF	TGTGCCAGCAGTGAAAGTTCGGAGGACACCATATATTTT